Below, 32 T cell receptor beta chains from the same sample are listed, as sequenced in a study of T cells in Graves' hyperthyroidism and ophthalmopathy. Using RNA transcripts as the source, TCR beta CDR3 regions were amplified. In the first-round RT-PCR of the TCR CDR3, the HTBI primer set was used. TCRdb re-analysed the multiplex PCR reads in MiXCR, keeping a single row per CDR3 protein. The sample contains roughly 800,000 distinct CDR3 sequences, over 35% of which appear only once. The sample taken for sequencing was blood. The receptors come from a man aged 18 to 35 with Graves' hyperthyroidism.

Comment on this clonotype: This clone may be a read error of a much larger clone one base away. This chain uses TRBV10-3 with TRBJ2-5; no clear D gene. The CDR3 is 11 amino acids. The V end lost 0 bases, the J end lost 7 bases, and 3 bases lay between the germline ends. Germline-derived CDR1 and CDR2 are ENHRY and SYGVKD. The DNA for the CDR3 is TGTGCCATCAGTGAGTCGGTGACCCAGTACTTC. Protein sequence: CAISESVTQYF.

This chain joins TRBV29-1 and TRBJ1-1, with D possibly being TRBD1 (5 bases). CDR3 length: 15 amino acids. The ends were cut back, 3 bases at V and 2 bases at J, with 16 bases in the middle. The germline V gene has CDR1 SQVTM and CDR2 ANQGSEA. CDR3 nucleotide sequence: TGCAGCGTTGAGAGAGGGGACGTTGGAAACACTGAAGCTTTCTTT. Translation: CSVERGDVGNTEAFF.

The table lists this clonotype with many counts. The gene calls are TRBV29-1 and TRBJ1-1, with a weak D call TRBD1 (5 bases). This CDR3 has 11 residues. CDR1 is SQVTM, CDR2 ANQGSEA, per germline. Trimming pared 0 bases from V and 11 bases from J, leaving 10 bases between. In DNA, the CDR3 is TGCAGCGTTGAAGATCGGGGGAATGCTTTCTTT. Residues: CSVEDRGNAFF.

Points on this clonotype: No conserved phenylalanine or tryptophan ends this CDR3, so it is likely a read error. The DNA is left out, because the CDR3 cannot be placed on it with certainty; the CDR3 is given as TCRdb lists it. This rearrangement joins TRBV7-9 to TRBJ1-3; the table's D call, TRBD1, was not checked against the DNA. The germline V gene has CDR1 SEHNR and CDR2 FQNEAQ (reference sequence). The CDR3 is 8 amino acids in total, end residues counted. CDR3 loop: CASSRQTR.

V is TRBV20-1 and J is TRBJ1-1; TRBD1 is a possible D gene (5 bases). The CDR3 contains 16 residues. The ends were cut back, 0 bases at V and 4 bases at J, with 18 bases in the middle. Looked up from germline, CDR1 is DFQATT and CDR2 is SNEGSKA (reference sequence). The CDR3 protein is CSARDPRGRWITEAFF. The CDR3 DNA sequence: TGCAGTGCTAGAGACCCTCGGGGACGGTGGATCACTGAAGCTTTCTTT.

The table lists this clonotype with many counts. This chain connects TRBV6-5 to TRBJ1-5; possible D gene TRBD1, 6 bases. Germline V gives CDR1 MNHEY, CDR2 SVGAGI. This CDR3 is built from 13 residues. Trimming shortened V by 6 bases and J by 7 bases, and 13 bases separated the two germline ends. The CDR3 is CASRPQTGQPQHF. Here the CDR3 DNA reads TGTGCCAGCAGACCTCAGACAGGACAGCCCCAGCATTTT.

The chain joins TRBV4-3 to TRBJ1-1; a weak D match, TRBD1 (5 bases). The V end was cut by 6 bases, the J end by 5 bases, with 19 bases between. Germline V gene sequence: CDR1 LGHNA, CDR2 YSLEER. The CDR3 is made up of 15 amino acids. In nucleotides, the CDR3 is TGCGCCAGCAGGAGCGGGGGTGCAGGGCAGACTGAAGCTTTCTTT. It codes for CASRSGGAGQTEAFF.

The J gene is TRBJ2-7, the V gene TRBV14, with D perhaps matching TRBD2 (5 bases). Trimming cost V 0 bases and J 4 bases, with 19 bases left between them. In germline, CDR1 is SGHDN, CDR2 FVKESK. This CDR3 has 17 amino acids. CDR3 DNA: TGTGCCAGCAGCCAAGACCCTCCGGGGTCGAACCCTTACGAGCAGTACTTC. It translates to CASSQDPPGSNPYEQYF.

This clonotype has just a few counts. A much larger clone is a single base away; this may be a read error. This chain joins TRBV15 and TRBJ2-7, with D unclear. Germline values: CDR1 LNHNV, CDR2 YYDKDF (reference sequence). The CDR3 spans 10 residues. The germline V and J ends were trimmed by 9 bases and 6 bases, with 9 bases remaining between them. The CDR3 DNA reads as TGTGCCACGGGTATAGGCGAGCAGTACTTC. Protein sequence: CATGIGEQYF.

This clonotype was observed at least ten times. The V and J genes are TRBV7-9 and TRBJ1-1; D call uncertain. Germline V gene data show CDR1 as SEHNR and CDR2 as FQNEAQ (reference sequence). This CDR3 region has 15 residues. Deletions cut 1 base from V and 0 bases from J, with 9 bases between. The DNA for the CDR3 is TGTGCCAGCAGCTTAGTCAGCGAACTGAACACTGAAGCTTTCTTT. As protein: CASSLVSELNTEAFF.

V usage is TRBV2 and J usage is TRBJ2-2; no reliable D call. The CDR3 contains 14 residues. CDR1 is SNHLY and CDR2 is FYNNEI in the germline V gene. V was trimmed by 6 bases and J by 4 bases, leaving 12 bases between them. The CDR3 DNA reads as TGTGCCAGCAGCGTGAGGACCCCCACCGGGGAGCTGTTTTTT. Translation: CASSVRTPTGELFF.

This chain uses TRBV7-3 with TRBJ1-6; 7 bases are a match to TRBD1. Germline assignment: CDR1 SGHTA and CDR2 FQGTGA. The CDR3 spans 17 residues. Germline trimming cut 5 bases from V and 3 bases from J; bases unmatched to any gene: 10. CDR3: CASSLPWGDSYNSPLHF. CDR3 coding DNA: TGTGCCAGCAGCCTCCCCTGGGGGGACAGCTATAATTCACCCCTCCACTTT.

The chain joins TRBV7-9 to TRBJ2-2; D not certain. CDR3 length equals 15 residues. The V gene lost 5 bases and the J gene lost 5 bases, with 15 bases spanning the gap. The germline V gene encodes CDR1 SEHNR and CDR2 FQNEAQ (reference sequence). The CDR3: CASSPQDSTTGELFF. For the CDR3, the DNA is TGTGCCAGCAGCCCGCAGGATTCTACTACCGGGGAGCTGTTTTTT.

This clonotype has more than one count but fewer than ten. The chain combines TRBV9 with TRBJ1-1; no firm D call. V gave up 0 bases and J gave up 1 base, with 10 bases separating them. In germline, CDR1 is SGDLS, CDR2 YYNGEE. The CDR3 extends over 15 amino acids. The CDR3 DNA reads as TGTGCCAGCAGCGTAGATATAGGGCCGAACACTGAAGCTTTCTTT. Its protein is CASSVDIGPNTEAFF.

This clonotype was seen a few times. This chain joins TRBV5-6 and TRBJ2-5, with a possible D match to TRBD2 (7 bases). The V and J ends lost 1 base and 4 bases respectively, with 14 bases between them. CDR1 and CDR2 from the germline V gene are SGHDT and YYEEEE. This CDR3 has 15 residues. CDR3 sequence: CASSLFRGAGETQYF. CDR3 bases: TGTGCCAGCAGCTTGTTCCGGGGGGCCGGAGAGACCCAGTACTTC. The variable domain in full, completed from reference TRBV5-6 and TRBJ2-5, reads DAGVTQSPTHLIKTRGQQVTLRCSPKSGHDTVSWYQQALGQGPQFIFQYYEEEERQRGNFPDRFSGHQFPNYSSELNVNALLLGDSALYLCASSLFRGAGETQYFGPGTRLLVL.

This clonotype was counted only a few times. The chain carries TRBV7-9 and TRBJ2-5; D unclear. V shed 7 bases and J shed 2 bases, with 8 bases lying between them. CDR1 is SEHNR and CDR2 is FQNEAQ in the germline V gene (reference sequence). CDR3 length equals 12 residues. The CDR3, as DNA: TGTGCCAGCAAAGAGGATCAAGAGACCCAGTACTTC. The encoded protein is CASKEDQETQYF.

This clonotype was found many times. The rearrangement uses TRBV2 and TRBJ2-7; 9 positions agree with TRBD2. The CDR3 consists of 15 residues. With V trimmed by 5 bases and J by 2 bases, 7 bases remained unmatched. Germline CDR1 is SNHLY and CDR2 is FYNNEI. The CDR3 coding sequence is TGTGCCAGCAGTACAAGCGGGGGGTACACCTACGAGCAGTACTTC. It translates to CASSTSGGYTYEQYF.

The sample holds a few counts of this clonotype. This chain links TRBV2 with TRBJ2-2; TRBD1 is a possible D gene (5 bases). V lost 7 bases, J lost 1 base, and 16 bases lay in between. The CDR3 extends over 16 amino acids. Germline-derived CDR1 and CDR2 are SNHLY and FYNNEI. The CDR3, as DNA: TGTGCCAGCAAACCCAGGGCCCCGGTGAACACCGGGGAGCTGTTTTTT. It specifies CASKPRAPVNTGELFF.

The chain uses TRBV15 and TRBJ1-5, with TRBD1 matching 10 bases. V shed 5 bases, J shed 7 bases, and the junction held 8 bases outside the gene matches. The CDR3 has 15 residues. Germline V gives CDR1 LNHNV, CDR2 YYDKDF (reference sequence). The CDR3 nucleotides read TGTGCCACCAGCCAAGAGACAGGGGGCCGGCAGCCCCAGCATTTT. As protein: CATSQETGGRQPQHF.

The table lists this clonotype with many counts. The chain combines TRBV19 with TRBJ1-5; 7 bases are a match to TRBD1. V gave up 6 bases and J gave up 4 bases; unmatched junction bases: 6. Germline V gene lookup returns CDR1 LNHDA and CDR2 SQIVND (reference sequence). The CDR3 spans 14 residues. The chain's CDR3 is CASSRDSVNQPQHF. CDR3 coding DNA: TGTGCCAGTAGCCGGGACAGTGTAAATCAGCCCCAGCATTTT.

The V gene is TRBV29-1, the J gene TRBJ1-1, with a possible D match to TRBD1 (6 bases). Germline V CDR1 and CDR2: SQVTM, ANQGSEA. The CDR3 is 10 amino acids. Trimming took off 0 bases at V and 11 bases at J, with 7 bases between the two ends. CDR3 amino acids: CSVEDQGAFF. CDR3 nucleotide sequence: TGCAGCGTTGAAGATCAGGGGGCTTTCTTT.

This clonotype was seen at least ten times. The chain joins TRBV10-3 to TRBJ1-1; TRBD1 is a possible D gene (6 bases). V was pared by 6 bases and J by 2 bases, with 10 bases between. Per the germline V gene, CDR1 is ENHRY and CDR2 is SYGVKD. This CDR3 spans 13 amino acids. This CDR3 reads CAIRTGYNTEAFF. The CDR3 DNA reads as TGTGCCATCAGAACAGGGTACAACACTGAAGCTTTCTTT.

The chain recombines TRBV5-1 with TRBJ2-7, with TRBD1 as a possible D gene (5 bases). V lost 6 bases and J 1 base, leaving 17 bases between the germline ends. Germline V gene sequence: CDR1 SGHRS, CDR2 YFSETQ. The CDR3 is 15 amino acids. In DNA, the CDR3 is TGCGCCAGCACTTTGGAGTCAGGGTCGTCCTACGAGCAGTACTTC. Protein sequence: CASTLESGSSYEQYF.

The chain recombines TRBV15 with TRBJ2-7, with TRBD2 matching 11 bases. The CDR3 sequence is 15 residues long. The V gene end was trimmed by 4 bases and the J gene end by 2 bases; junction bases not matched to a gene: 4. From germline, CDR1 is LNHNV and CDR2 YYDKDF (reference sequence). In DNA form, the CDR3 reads TGTGCCACCAGCAAGGGACTAGCGGATACCTACGAGCAGTACTTC. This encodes CATSKGLADTYEQYF.

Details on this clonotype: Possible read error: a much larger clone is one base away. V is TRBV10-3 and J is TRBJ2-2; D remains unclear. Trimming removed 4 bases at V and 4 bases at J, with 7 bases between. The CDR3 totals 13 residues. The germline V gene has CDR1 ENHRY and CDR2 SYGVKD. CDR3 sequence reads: CAISGWSTGELFF. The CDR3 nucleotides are TGTGCCATCAGTGGATGGAGCACCGGGGAGCTGTTTTTT.

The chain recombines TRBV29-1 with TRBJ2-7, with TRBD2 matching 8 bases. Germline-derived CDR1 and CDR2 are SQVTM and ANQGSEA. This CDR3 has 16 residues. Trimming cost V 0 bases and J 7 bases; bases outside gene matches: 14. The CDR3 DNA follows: TGCAGCGTTGAAGATCAGAGGACTAGCAGGGTGGATGAGCAGTACTTC. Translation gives CSVEDQRTSRVDEQYF.

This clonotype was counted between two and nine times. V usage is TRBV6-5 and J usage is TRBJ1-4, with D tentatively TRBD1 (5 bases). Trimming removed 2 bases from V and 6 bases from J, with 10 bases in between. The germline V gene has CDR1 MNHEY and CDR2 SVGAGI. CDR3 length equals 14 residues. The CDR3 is CASSYAREDEKLFF. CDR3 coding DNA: TGTGCCAGCAGTTACGCCAGGGAGGATGAAAAACTGTTTTTT.

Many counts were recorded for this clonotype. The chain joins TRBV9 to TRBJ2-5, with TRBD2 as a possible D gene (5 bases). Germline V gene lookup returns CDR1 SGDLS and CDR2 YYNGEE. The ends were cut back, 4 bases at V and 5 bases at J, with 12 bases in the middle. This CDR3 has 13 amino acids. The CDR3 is CASSFGVAETQYF. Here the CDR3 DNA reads TGTGCCAGCAGCTTCGGGGTAGCCGAGACCCAGTACTTC.

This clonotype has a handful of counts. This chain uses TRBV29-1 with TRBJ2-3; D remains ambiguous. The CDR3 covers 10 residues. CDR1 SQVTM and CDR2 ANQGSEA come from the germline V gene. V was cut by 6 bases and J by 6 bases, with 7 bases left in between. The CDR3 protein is CSVSSDTQYF. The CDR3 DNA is TGCAGCGTCTCATCGGATACGCAGTATTTT.

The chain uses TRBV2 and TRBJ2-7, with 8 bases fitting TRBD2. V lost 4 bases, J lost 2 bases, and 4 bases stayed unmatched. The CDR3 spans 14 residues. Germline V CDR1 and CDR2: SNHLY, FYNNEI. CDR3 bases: TGTGCCAGCAGTGCGGGGGGGCCTACCTACGAGCAGTACTTC. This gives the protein CASSAGGPTYEQYF.

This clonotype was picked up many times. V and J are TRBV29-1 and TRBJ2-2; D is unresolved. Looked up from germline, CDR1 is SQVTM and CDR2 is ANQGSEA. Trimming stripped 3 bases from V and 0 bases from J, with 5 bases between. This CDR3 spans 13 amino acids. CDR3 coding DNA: TGCAGCGTTGATAACTCGAACACCGGGGAGCTGTTTTTT. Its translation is CSVDNSNTGELFF.

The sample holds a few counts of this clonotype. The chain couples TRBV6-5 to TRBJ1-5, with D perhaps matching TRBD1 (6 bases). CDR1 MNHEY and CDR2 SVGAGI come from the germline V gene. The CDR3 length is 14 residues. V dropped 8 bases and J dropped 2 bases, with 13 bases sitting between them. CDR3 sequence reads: CASGEGVGNQPQHF. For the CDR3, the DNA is TGTGCCAGCGGGGAGGGGGTGGGCAATCAGCCCCAGCATTTT.